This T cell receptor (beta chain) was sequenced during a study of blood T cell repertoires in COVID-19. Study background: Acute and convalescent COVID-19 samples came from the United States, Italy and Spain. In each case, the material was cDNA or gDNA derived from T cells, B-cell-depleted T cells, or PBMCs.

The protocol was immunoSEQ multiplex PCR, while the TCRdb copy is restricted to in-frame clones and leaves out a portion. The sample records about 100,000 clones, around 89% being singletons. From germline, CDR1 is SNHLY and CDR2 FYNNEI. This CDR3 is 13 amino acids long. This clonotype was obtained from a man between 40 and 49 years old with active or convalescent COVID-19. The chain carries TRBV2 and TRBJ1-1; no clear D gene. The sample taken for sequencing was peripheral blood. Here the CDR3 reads CANYGSMNTEAFF. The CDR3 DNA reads TGTGCGAACTACGGCTCCATGAACACTGAAGCTTTCTTT.